Shown below are 12 T cell receptor beta chains from a single sample sequenced in a study of control samples from healthy donors and cancer patients. Here immunoSEQ multiplex PCR was the method, and the copy in TCRdb shows in-frame clones only, minus some. The data contain 100,000 to 150,000 clones, around 92% of them seen just once; the ten biggest clones take up around 0.6%. Sequenced sample: PBMCs. The receptor set was obtained from a man at least 80 years old with head and neck cancer.

V and J are TRBV30 and TRBJ1-1; D is perhaps TRBD1 (6 bases). The CDR3 totals 12 residues. From germline, CDR1 is GTSNPN and CDR2 SVGIG (reference sequence). V lost 4 bases and J lost 5, with 11 bases in between. The CDR3 DNA is TGTGCCTGGACACAGGGAAGGACTGAAGCTTTCTTT. Protein: CAWTQGRTEAFF.

The rearrangement uses TRBV7-2 and TRBJ2-1, with D perhaps matching TRBD1 or TRBD2 (5 bases each). Trimming took 1 base from V and 2 from J, leaving 12 bases between them. Germline values: CDR1 SGHTA, CDR2 FQGNSA. There are 16 residues in the CDR3. The CDR3 DNA reads TGTGCCAGCAGCTTAGGAGGGGTTCGGCCCTACAATGAGCAGTTCTTC. It translates to CASSLGGVRPYNEQFF.

V usage is TRBV9 and J usage is TRBJ2-5; D remains ambiguous. Germline V CDR1 and CDR2: SGDLS, YYNGEE. The CDR3 runs to 12 residues. Trimming took 4 bases from V and 2 from J, leaving 6 bases between them. CDR3 sequence: CASSPSQETQYF. The CDR3 region has the DNA TGTGCCAGCAGCCCCAGTCAAGAGACCCAGTACTTC.

The V call is TRBV7-2, the J call TRBJ1-5; TRBD1 aligns across 7 bases. J lost 4 bases, V lost 6 bases, and 9 bases had no gene match. Germline V lookup: CDR1 SGHTA, CDR2 FQGNSA. This CDR3 is built from 15 residues. The CDR3 spells CASSLATGMNQPQHF. In DNA form, the CDR3 reads TGTGCCAGCAGTCTCGCGACAGGGATGAATCAGCCCCAGCATTTT.

This clone was seen just once. The rearrangement links TRBV9 to TRBJ2-7, with 8 bases matching TRBD2. J was trimmed by 3 bases and V by 3 bases; bases with no gene match: 11. CDR3 length: 16 residues. Germline V lookup: CDR1 SGDLS, CDR2 YYNGEE. The CDR3 coding sequence is TGTGCCAGCAGCGAGGGGCCGAGCGGGAGTGGCTACGAGCAGTACTTC. Translated, it gives CASSEGPSGSGYEQYF.

This chain connects TRBV2 to TRBJ2-5; 8 bases map to TRBD1. Per the germline V gene, CDR1 is SNHLY and CDR2 is FYNNEI. J gave up 2 bases and V 8 bases, and 10 bases lay outside the gene matches. This CDR3 is 15 amino acids long. In DNA, the CDR3 is TGTGCCAGCCCCCCGACAGGGGTGAGGCAAGAGACCCAGTACTTC. This sequence encodes CASPPTGVRQETQYF.

V gene TRBV24-1 combines with J gene TRBJ2-1, with TRBD2 as a possible D gene (7 bases). The CDR3 totals 13 residues. CDR1 KGHDR and CDR2 SFDVKD come from the germline V gene. With 8 bases removed from V and 6 bases from J, the gap between germline ends came to 13 bases. Here the CDR3 DNA reads TGTGCCACCATGGGGGGGGCGAGCAATGAGCAGTTCTTC. As protein: CATMGGASNEQFF.

V and J are TRBV5-1 and TRBJ1-1; D call uncertain. Looked up from germline, CDR1 is SGHRS and CDR2 is YFSETQ. Deletions cut 0 bases from V and 4 bases from J, with 10 bases between. The CDR3 consists of 14 residues. The CDR3 DNA follows: TGCGCCAGCAGCTTGGCCGTCGGTAGCACTGAAGCTTTCTTT. Translating gives CASSLAVGSTEAFF. Based on the CDR3 plus reference TRBV5-1 and TRBJ1-1, the full variable domain is KAGVTQTPRYLIKTRGQQVTLSCSPISGHRSVSWYQQTPGQGLQFLFEYFSETQRNKGNFPGRFSGRQFSNSRSEMNVSTLELGDSALYLCASSLAVGSTEAFFGQGTRLTVV.

V usage is TRBV7-9 and J usage is TRBJ1-1; no clear D. This CDR3 comprises 14 residues. V lost 1 base to trimming and J lost 3 bases, with 9 bases between them. Germline V gives CDR1 SEHNR, CDR2 FQNEAQ (reference sequence). The CDR3 coding sequence is TGTGCCAGCAGCTTAGTTGGGTTATACACTGAAGCTTTCTTT. It is translated as CASSLVGLYTEAFF.

The V call is TRBV30, the J call TRBJ2-1, with D tentatively TRBD2 (6 bases). Germline V gene sequence: CDR1 GTSNPN, CDR2 SVGIG (reference sequence). The V and J ends lost 3 bases and 1 base respectively, with 7 bases between them. The length of the CDR3 is 13 residues. In nucleotides, the CDR3 is TGTGCCTGGAGGACTAGATCCTACAATGAGCAGTTCTTC. It translates to CAWRTRSYNEQFF.

This chain uses TRBV19 with TRBJ2-2, with D unresolved. CDR1 and CDR2 from the germline V gene are LNHDA and SQIVND (reference sequence). Trimming shortened V by 8 bases and J by 1 base, and 8 bases separated the two germline ends. The CDR3 has 13 amino acids. This CDR3 is CASQRQNTGELFF. DNA for the CDR3: TGTGCCAGTCAACGCCAGAACACCGGGGAGCTGTTTTTT.

This sequence joins TRBV28 and TRBJ2-1, with D unclear. CDR1 and CDR2 (germline): MDHEN, SYDVKM. V dropped 4 bases and J dropped 0 bases, with 13 bases sitting between them. The CDR3 runs to 16 residues. The CDR3 DNA reads as TGTGCCAGCAGTTCGCCCACAGCGAGCTCCTACAATGAGCAGTTCTTC. Translating it yields CASSSPTASSYNEQFF.